The 28 T cell receptor beta chains presented below share a single source sample, sequenced in a study of blood T cells in healthy people across ages. It was with a sample-barcoded 5' primer and a J-beta primer mix that a second PCR of roughly 6 to 12 cycles was run. MiXCR was run by TCRdb on the 5' RACE reads, yielding one entry per CDR3 protein. The table lists roughly 1.7 million distinct CDR3 sequences, approximately 32% of them singletons. Material: blood. These receptors originate from a woman younger than 45 in good health.

The J gene is TRBJ1-1, the V gene TRBV12-3 or TRBV12-4; D is undetermined. CDR3 size: 13 residues. The germline V and J ends were trimmed by 7 bases and 3 bases, with 12 bases remaining between them. The CDR3: CASTRNSYTEAFF. CDR3 bases: TGTGCCAGCACCCGAAACAGCTACACTGAAGCTTTCTTT.

The chain recombines TRBV7-8 with TRBJ1-2; D is perhaps TRBD1 (5 bases). The germline gives CDR1 SGHVS, CDR2 FQNEAQ. Between the trimmed V and J ends, which lost 1 base and 4 bases, there was a span of 13 bases. This CDR3 is 15 amino acids long. As DNA, the CDR3 is TGTGCCAGCAGCTTAGTGGGGGTCGGCGGCTATGGCTACACCTTC. This codes for CASSLVGVGGYGYTF.

This chain joins TRBV27 and TRBJ2-1; D may be TRBD2 (5 bases). V dropped 1 base and J dropped 0 bases, with 7 bases sitting between them. Germline assignment: CDR1 MNHEY and CDR2 SMNVEV (reference sequence). The CDR3 runs 15 residues. For the CDR3, the DNA is TGTGCCAGCAGTTTATGGAGGAGCTCCTACAATGAGCAGTTCTTC. Encoded protein: CASSLWRSSYNEQFF.

With regard to this clonotype: The conserved phenylalanine or tryptophan normally closing the CDR3 is absent here, so this likely arose from a read error. This chain uses TRBV5-1 with TRBJ2-5, with 10 bases aligning to TRBD2. The assigned J gene may be wrong: the sequence end matches TRBJ2-7 better. The germline CDR1 and CDR2 sequences are SGHRS and YFSETQ. This CDR3 has 15 residues. DNA for the CDR3: TGCGCCAGCAGCTCAACTAGCGGGGTGCCCTACGAGCAGTACTGC. Translating gives CASSSTSGVPYEQYC.

The chain has TRBV5-6 and TRBJ1-1; 9 bases match TRBD1. V trimming: 4 bases; J trimming: 1 base; junction bases outside the gene matches: 2. Germline V gene data show CDR1 as SGHDT and CDR2 as YYEEEE. The CDR3 is 14 amino acids. CDR3 sequence: CASSGQGKNTEAFF. CDR3 coding DNA: TGTGCCAGCAGCGGACAGGGGAAGAACACTGAAGCTTTCTTT.

The chain combines TRBV20-1 with TRBJ1-2; D is uncertain. This CDR3 spans 12 amino acids. The germline gives CDR1 DFQATT, CDR2 SNEGSKA (reference sequence). V was shortened by 6 bases and J by 7 bases, with 15 bases between the two germline ends. The CDR3 is CSAGPKAGGYTF. The CDR3 region has the DNA TGCAGTGCCGGGCCGAAAGCCGGTGGCTACACCTTC.

This sequence joins TRBV27 and TRBJ2-3; perhaps TRBD2 as D (6 bases). Per germline, CDR1 MNHEY and CDR2 SMNVEV (reference sequence). Trimming took 6 bases from V and 0 from J, leaving 16 bases between them. The CDR3 totals 16 residues. The CDR3 nucleotides read TGTGCCAGCAGACCTGGGAGGCAGCCCAGCACAGATACGCAGTATTTT. Protein: CASRPGRQPSTDTQYF.

This chain joins TRBV4-2 and TRBJ2-5; no firm D call. This CDR3 spans 14 amino acids. V was pared by 0 bases and J by 3 bases, with 8 bases between. In germline, CDR1 is LGHNA, CDR2 YNFKEQ. CDR3 bases: TGTGCCAGCAGCCAAGAAAGAAAGGAAGAGACCCAGTACTTC. It codes for CASSQERKEETQYF.

V is TRBV6-1 and J is TRBJ2-5; D possibly corresponds to TRBD2 (5 bases). The CDR3 has 14 amino acids. V lost 0 bases to trimming and J lost 9 bases, with 14 bases between them. Germline assignment: CDR1 MNHNS and CDR2 SASEGT. The CDR3 DNA follows: TGTGCCAGCAGTGAAGCTTCGACGGAGGTTCCCCAGTACTTC. It specifies CASSEASTEVPQYF.

This sequence joins TRBV24-1 and TRBJ2-5; weak D call: TRBD2 (6 bases). TRBJ2-7 explains the end of the DNA better; the J call may be wrong. The germline CDR1 and CDR2 sequences are KGHDR and SFDVKD. CDR3 size: 16 residues. CDR3 protein: CATSDLRAGGSYEQYF. The CDR3 nucleotides read TGTGCCACCAGTGATTTGCGAGCGGGTGGTTCCTACGAGCAGTACTTC.

The J gene is TRBJ2-3, the V gene TRBV7-9; TRBD1 aligns across 12 bases. The CDR3 is made up of 17 amino acids. V lost 5 bases to trimming and J lost 2 bases; unmatched junction nucleotides: 8. Per germline, CDR1 SEHNR and CDR2 FQNEAQ (reference sequence). The chain's CDR3 is CASSPPGQGAFTDTQYF. In DNA form, the CDR3 reads TGTGCCAGCAGCCCCCCGGGACAGGGGGCCTTCACAGATACGCAGTATTTT.

This clonotype was seen at least ten times. The chain employs TRBV29-1 and TRBJ2-6; TRBD1 matches 10 bases. The germline gives CDR1 SQVTM, CDR2 ANQGSEA. The CDR3 contains 16 residues. V lost 0 bases, J lost 2 bases, and 1 base stayed unmatched. The CDR3 DNA follows: TGCAGCGTTGAAGAAGACAGGGGGCCTGGGGCCAACGTCCTGACTTTC. It yields the protein CSVEEDRGPGANVLTF.

The rearrangement uses TRBV20-1 and TRBJ2-2; the match to TRBD2 covers 10 bases. CDR3 length equals 13 residues. Germline CDR1 is DFQATT and CDR2 is SNEGSKA (reference sequence). J was trimmed by 4 bases and V by 6 bases; bases with no gene match: 2. The CDR3 loop reads CSAGTSVTGELFF. DNA for the CDR3: TGCAGTGCCGGGACTAGCGTCACCGGGGAGCTGTTTTTT.

This clonotype was seen at least ten times. The V gene is TRBV27, the J gene TRBJ2-7; D uncertain. The CDR3 is made up of 14 amino acids. Trimming took off 0 bases at V and 2 bases at J, with 8 bases between the two ends. In germline, CDR1 is MNHEY, CDR2 SMNVEV (reference sequence). CDR3 DNA sequence: TGTGCCAGCAGTTTATCCACTGGGGCCTACGAGCAGTACTTC. It yields the protein CASSLSTGAYEQYF.

This clonotype was detected a few times. V and J are TRBV4-2 and TRBJ2-3, with D uncertain. Deletions cut 1 base from V and 2 bases from J, with 10 bases between. Germline lookup yields CDR1 LGHNA and CDR2 YNFKEQ. CDR3 length: 15 residues. As DNA, the CDR3 is TGTGCCAGCAGCCAAGGGAACAAGCCCACAGATACGCAGTATTTT. Translated: CASSQGNKPTDTQYF.

This clonotype was counted at least ten times. The gene calls are TRBV29-1 and TRBJ2-5, with 8 nucleotides matching TRBD1. Germline trimming cut 4 bases from V and 11 bases from J; bases unmatched to any gene: 12. Germline V gene sequence: CDR1 SQVTM, CDR2 ANQGSEA. The CDR3 covers 13 residues. The CDR3 region is CSVGLDRAREQYF. The CDR3 DNA is TGCAGCGTTGGCCTGGACAGGGCGCGAGAGCAGTACTTC.

The V and J genes are TRBV27 and TRBJ2-5; possibly TRBD2 for D (6 bases). The CDR3 is 15 amino acids. Trimming removed 7 bases at V and 4 bases at J, with 19 bases between. Germline V CDR1 and CDR2: MNHEY, SMNVEV (reference sequence). Here the CDR3 reads CASTPRAGSGETQYF. The CDR3 coding sequence is TGTGCCAGCACCCCCCGGGCGGGGAGTGGAGAGACCCAGTACTTC.

The V and J genes are TRBV11-2 and TRBJ2-7; 10 bases fit TRBD2. Germline V gene lookup returns CDR1 SGHAT and CDR2 FQNNGV. This CDR3 spans 14 amino acids. V lost 7 bases and J lost 2; bases outside the gene matches: 5. The CDR3: CASNFTSGTYEQYF. For the CDR3, the DNA is TGTGCCAGCAACTTCACTAGCGGGACCTACGAGCAGTACTTC. The full variable domain, with the rest looked up from reference TRBV11-2 and TRBJ2-7, is EAGVAQSPRYKIIEKRQSVAFWCNPISGHATLYWYQQILGQGPKLLIQFQNNGVVDDSQLPKDRFSAERLKGVDSTLKIQPAKLEDSAVYLCASNFTSGTYEQYFGPGTRLTVT.

This clonotype appeared a few times. V gene TRBV4-1 combines with J gene TRBJ1-2; D is unclear. The germline V gene encodes CDR1 MGHRA and CDR2 YSYEKL. Trimming took off 1 base at V and 1 base at J, with 13 bases between the two ends. CDR3 length equals 16 residues. CDR3 DNA: TGCGCCAGCAGCCAAGGGCAGGCGGCGTTTAACTATGGCTACACCTTC. This gives the protein CASSQGQAAFNYGYTF.

The chain employs TRBV3-1 and TRBJ2-7; 7 nucleotides align to TRBD1. The end of the DNA aligns better with TRBJ2-5, so the J call may be wrong. The CDR3 sequence is 17 residues long. Germline CDR1 and CDR2: LGHDT and YNNKEL (reference sequence). The CDR3 DNA is TGTGCCAGCAGCCAGATCCACGGGACAGCCCAAAGAGGGACCCAGTACTTC. Translating gives CASSQIHGTAQRGTQYF.

This chain links TRBV27 with TRBJ1-5; 10 nucleotides match TRBD1. Per the germline V gene, CDR1 is MNHEY and CDR2 is SMNVEV (reference sequence). The CDR3 spans 14 residues. J was trimmed by 6 bases and V by 6 bases; bases with no gene match: 5. Written as DNA, the CDR3 is TGTGCCAGCAGCCAAGGGACAGGGGTTCAGCCCCAGCATTTT. Its protein is CASSQGTGVQPQHF.

The V gene is TRBV6-1, the J gene TRBJ2-5, with a weak D call TRBD2 (7 bases). V lost 6 bases to trimming and J lost 5 bases, with 25 bases between them. Germline CDR1 reads MNHNS; CDR2 reads SASEGT. The CDR3 totals 17 residues. CDR3 bases: TGTGCCAGCAGCCAAAGTGGGGGGGGCCCGGGACTGGAGACCCAGTACTTC. Amino acids: CASSQSGGGPGLETQYF.

The V and J genes are TRBV27 and TRBJ2-3; D perhaps matches TRBD2 (7 bases). This CDR3 has 17 amino acids. Germline values: CDR1 MNHEY, CDR2 SMNVEV (reference sequence). The ends were cut back, 4 bases at V and 0 bases at J, with 17 bases in the middle. CDR3 region: CASSYVGGDQSTDTQYF. The CDR3 DNA is TGTGCCAGCAGTTATGTAGGGGGGGACCAAAGCACAGATACGCAGTATTTT.

This clonotype turned up a few times. V is TRBV20-1 and J is TRBJ2-6; maybe TRBD1 (6 bases). Trimming took off 5 bases at V and 4 bases at J, with 18 bases between the two ends. The CDR3 runs 16 residues. The germline V gene encodes CDR1 DFQATT and CDR2 SNEGSKA (reference sequence). In DNA, the CDR3 is TGCAGTGCTCCCCGGACAGCCCTCAGAGGGGCCAACGTCCTGACTTTC. Protein product: CSAPRTALRGANVLTF.

This clonotype was picked up a small number of times. This rearrangement joins TRBV7-8 to TRBJ2-5, with D possibly matching TRBD1 (5 bases). Germline assignment: CDR1 SGHVS and CDR2 FQNEAQ. The CDR3 contains 14 residues. Trimming took 3 bases from V and 2 from J, leaving 10 bases between them. CDR3 DNA: TGTGCCAGCAGCTTCGAGACAGAACAAGAGACCCAGTACTTC. This gives the protein CASSFETEQETQYF.

This clonotype was observed a single time. This chain joins TRBV7-9 and TRBJ2-7; possibly TRBD1 or TRBD2 for D (5 bases each). V shed 3 bases and J shed 2 bases, with 17 bases lying between them. There are 16 residues in the CDR3. Germline V CDR1 and CDR2: SEHNR, FQNEAQ (reference sequence). The CDR3 loop is CASSFSGAQSPYEQYF. CDR3 coding DNA: TGTGCCAGCAGCTTCTCCGGGGCGCAGAGCCCCTACGAGCAGTACTTC.

This clonotype appeared a single time. CDR3 nucleotides: TGTGCCATCAGTGATCGGGGGGTAAATGAGCAGTTCTTC. It is translated as CAISDRGVNEQFF. This chain joins TRBV10-3 and TRBJ2-1; 7 nucleotides match TRBD2. The CDR3 covers 13 residues. Germline V gene data show CDR1 as ENHRY and CDR2 as SYGVKD. The V segment lost 3 bases and the J segment 7 bases; nucleotides outside the gene matches: 3.

The chain has TRBV20-1 and TRBJ2-1; a possible D gene is TRBD2 (6 bases). Trimming removed 0 bases from V and 9 bases from J, with 9 bases in between. The CDR3 consists of 12 residues. Germline V gives CDR1 DFQATT, CDR2 SNEGSKA (reference sequence). In nucleotides, the CDR3 is TGCAGTGCTAGAGATTGGGGGGTTGAGCAGTTCTTC. It encodes CSARDWGVEQFF.